This entry is about one T cell receptor (beta chain). No antigen is known for it. Per-base quality was not reported, and no clone a single base away is much larger than it. TCR CDR3 regions were amplified from genomic DNA by multiplex PCR using the deep immunoSEQ assay. For each cell subset, the extracted genomic DNA was distributed evenly across all wells of several immunoSEQ 96-well plates, and each plate served as one replicate. For sorted subsets, each replicate PCR was loaded with around 220 ng genomic DNA, equivalent to some 27,000 T cell genomes. Purified libraries were quantified with a Qubit 3.0 fluorometer, sized on a Bioanalyzer 2100, and re-quantified with the KAPA Library Quantification kit. Every immunoSEQ 96-well plate was sequenced on a dedicated single-read 150-cycle Illumina NextSeq 550 flow cell. The authors processed their data as follows. Because the immunoSEQ output held only junctional sequences and lacked quality scores, the filtering could not match the filtering applied to full-length reads. To assign V/J genes and CDR3, sequences were annotated against IMGT germline references using PyIR, a Python wrapper for IgBLAST v1.9. Any read was removed if the V/J assignment was weak (E-value above 1e-6), the CDR3 was missing, or the read contained stop codons, out-of-frame junctions, or ambiguous translated residues. A V3J clonotype was defined by an identical inferred V gene, J gene, and CDR3 amino acid sequence. Percentage overlap between repertoires was computed as shared unique clonotypes divided by the size of the smaller repertoire. Three approaches were used to assess repertoire richness: RTK rarefaction, the Chao1 estimator, and Recon v2.1 estimates of unobserved clonotypes. Generation probabilities for all TCRbeta clonotypes obtained by the gDNA method from a handful of donors were computed using OLGA. TCRdb's version of the immuneACCESS table is confined to in-frame rearrangements and falls short of the full clone set. An unresolved V gene accounts for under half of the shortfall where checked; the remainder is of unknown origin. The V and J calls and clone size come from that table; D and trimming were worked out from the DNA. Here the sample has roughly 1,800,000 clones; about 94% occur a single time. The biggest ten clones account for approximately 1.2% of the sample.

The sample originates from a study of shared clonotypes between healthy human individuals (dated by TCRdb to about 2020). Looking at the study overall: The cohort comprised a couple of women and a few men aged 18 to 49 years. For each donor, three plates each were used for CD4 naive and CD4 memory, two plates were used for CD8 naive, and one plate was used for CD8 memory. Blood TCR repertoires of about five healthy adults were deeply sequenced to estimate repertoire size and the extent of clonotype sharing between individuals. Libraries were prepared and TCR repertoires were sequenced by different laboratories using diverse techniques, in order to increase sequencing depth and limit assay-specific biases. Each donor's leukapheresis produced roughly between roughly 0.85 and 9.5 billion PBMCs.

CD8 naive samples were obtained by positive selection for CCR7 among CD45RO-negative cells, yielding a CD45RA+CCR7+ population from which TemRA cells were excluded. The donors were healthy, HIV-negative adults who had no recently reported acute infections or vaccinations. Only Caucasian adults living in Nashville, Tennessee, USA were represented among the donors. Blood was collected by leukapheresis, and PBMCs were isolated by Ficoll-Histopaque density gradient centrifugation and then cryopreserved in liquid nitrogen vapor phase. Purity and quantity of every magnetically sorted T cell population were checked by analytical flow cytometry. Genomic DNA was isolated from every sorted fraction and measured by UV absorbance on a Nanodrop 2000c. Findings and caveats that apply to the study as a whole: Across several donors, 4.5% to 6.5% of naive CD4, approximately 3.5% of naive CD8, 2.3% of memory CD4, and about 0.44% of memory CD8 clonotypes were shared. Even with the large sequencing depth, rarefaction of the sorted-subset datasets indicated that sequencing was incomplete. Estimated clonotype richness was generally larger for naive than for memory subsets. Sampling was restricted to blood, and TCR repertoires in tissue are likely to differ from TCR repertoires in blood. Clonotypes shared by all four sorted-subset donors showed higher generation probabilities than non-shared clonotypes. Because the study included only a small number of donors, the genetic and exposure-history diversity represented was limited. Based on pairwise subsampling, the degree of clonotype sharing among donors was expected to be affected by sequencing depth.

According to the germline V gene, CDR1 reads SNHLY and CDR2 reads FYNNEI. The junction shows trimming of 7 bases on V and 7 bases on J, plus 6 bases between the germline ends. CDR3 length: 10 amino acids, cysteine to phenylalanine. Of all the DNA, just the CDR3 is kept, 30 bases in frame from base 1. The specimen sequenced was naive CD8+ T cells sorted from blood. The sample's cell subset or site, from its label and the paper: CD45RA+CCR7+. The source of this sequence is a man aged 18-30 years in good health. The chain is assembled from TRBV2 and TRBJ2-3; the D gene cannot be named for sure. The CDR3 is CASKINTQYF. The DNA is as follows: TGTGCCAGCAAGATAAATACGCAGTATTTT.